This T cell receptor (beta chain) was documented in a study of technical replicates of blood from a few donors. CDR1 is GTSNPN, CDR2 SVGIG, per germline (reference sequence). The V and J ends lost 1 base and 4 bases, in that order; junction bases with no gene match: 6. The CDR3 is made up of 15 amino acids. Some clones are missing from TCRdb's copy, which holds only in-frame ones; the method was immunoSEQ multiplex PCR. The table has about 79,000 clones, around 94% seen once. Sequencing was performed on T cells isolated from PBMCs. This receptor was taken from a human donor in good health. The rearrangement joins TRBV30 to TRBJ2-5, with 10 bases lining up with TRBD2. Written as DNA, the CDR3 is TGTGCCTGGAGTGGAGCGGGGGGGCCTGGAGAGACCCAGTACTTC. This encodes CAWSGAGGPGETQYF.